These 20 T cell receptor beta chains were sequenced from one sample in a study of beta chain features in type 1 diabetes. Notes on the study in general: Among patients with Type 1 diabetes, TCRB CDR3s were moderately but significantly shorter in every one of the four CD4+ subsets.

No antigen has been assigned to these receptors. Reverse transcription of all isolated RNA meant that expressed TCRB transcripts were sequenced. Produced via immunoSEQ multiplex PCR; TCRdb's table is partial and in-frame only. Of 250,000 to 300,000 clones in the sample, approximately 15% were seen once. Sequenced input: naive CD4+ T cells from blood. The receptors were sampled from a man between 25 and 39 years old with type 1 diabetes.

The J gene is TRBJ1-4, the V gene TRBV30; 8 bases align to TRBD1. With 1 base clipped from V and 7 bases from J, the junction kept 8 bases outside the gene matches. Germline CDR1 GTSNPN, CDR2 SVGIG (reference sequence). This CDR3 has 15 amino acids. CDR3 DNA sequence: TGTGCCTGGAGTGCCAAGCAGGGGGCGCCTGAAAAACTGTTTTTT. Its protein is CAWSAKQGAPEKLFF.

This clone was counted only a few times. This chain joins TRBV7-9 and TRBJ1-1; D ambiguous. V lost 5 bases and J lost 1, with 5 bases in between. CDR1 and CDR2 from the germline V gene are SEHNR and FQNEAQ (reference sequence). CDR3 length: 12 amino acids. CDR3 DNA: TGTGCCAGCAGCACACCGAACACTGAAGCTTTCTTT. It specifies CASSTPNTEAFF.

The CDR3 here is CAWSVRGPGYTF. In DNA form, the CDR3 reads TGTGCCTGGAGTGTACGAGGGCCTGGCTACACCTTC. The chain links TRBV30 to TRBJ1-2; D is ambiguous. Trimming removed 0 bases from V and 7 bases from J, with 9 bases in between. The CDR3 has 12 amino acids. CDR1 GTSNPN and CDR2 SVGIG come from the germline V gene (reference sequence).

Only a few counts were recorded for this clone. The V gene is TRBV14, the J gene TRBJ2-3; D remains unclear. Trimming shortened V by 0 bases and J by 2 bases, and 12 bases separated the two germline ends. The CDR3 loop spans 16 amino acids. Germline CDR1 SGHDN, CDR2 FVKESK. The CDR3 DNA follows: TGTGCCAGCAGCCAAGATCGAGGAAGCGTCACAGATACGCAGTATTTT. Its translation: CASSQDRGSVTDTQYF.

This clone was found a few times. This sequence joins TRBV9 and TRBJ2-7; TRBD1 is a possible D gene (5 bases). V was cut by 0 bases and J by 4 bases, with 17 bases left in between. The CDR3 totals 16 residues. The germline gives CDR1 SGDLS, CDR2 YYNGEE. The CDR3 bases are TGTGCCAGCAGCGTAGGGGGAACCACGACAGTATACGAGCAGTACTTC. It codes for CASSVGGTTTVYEQYF.

This clone has more than one count but fewer than ten. The chain has TRBV7-2 and TRBJ2-5; D is uncertain. Trimming took off 1 base at V and 9 bases at J, with 6 bases between the two ends. CDR1 SGHTA and CDR2 FQGNSA come from the germline V gene. The CDR3 has 11 amino acids. In nucleotides, the CDR3 is TGTGCCAGCAGCTTAGGGTTAGCCCAGTACTTC. Translated: CASSLGLAQYF.

Comments on this clone: At one of its ends the junction is not consistent with the germline gene, which may arise from a read error. The chain links TRBV30 to TRBJ2-5, with D possibly matching TRBD1 (6 bases). The CDR3 is 13 residues long. Germline V gene lookup returns CDR1 GTSNPN and CDR2 SVGIG (reference sequence). CDR3 protein: CAWSVLGGESQYF. In DNA, the CDR3 is TGTGCCTGGAGTGTTCTAGGGGGAGAGTCCCAGTACTTC.

This clone was counted only a few times. The chain recombines TRBV18 with TRBJ2-7; 7 positions agree with TRBD2. The CDR3 runs 15 residues. The germline V gene has CDR1 KGHSH and CDR2 LQKENI. J lost 6 bases, V lost 2 bases, and 10 bases had no gene match. The CDR3 bases are TGTGCCAGCTCACCAATAGCCGCGGGAGCGATCGAGCAGTACTTC. This gives the protein CASSPIAAGAIEQYF.

V is TRBV30 and J is TRBJ1-4; TRBD1 might be the D (5 bases). Germline values: CDR1 GTSNPN, CDR2 SVGIG (reference sequence). V was trimmed by 0 bases and J by 10 bases, leaving 12 bases between them. This CDR3 region has 13 residues. The CDR3 spells CAWSVPGGGKLFF. The CDR3 DNA reads TGTGCCTGGAGTGTACCGGGGGGGGGAAAACTGTTTTTT. The full variable domain, with the rest looked up from reference TRBV30 and TRBJ1-4, is SQTIHQWPATLVQPVGSPLSLECTVEGTSNPNLYWYRQAAGRGLQLLFYSVGIGQISSEVPQNLSASRPQDRQFILSSKKLLLSDSGFYLCAWSVPGGGKLFFGSGTQLSVL.

In this sample, this clone turned up a few times. The chain carries TRBV2 and TRBJ2-5; D might be TRBD2 (5 bases). Trimming took off 6 bases at V and 4 bases at J, with 9 bases between the two ends. The CDR3 runs to 12 residues. Germline CDR1 reads SNHLY; CDR2 reads FYNNEI. In DNA, the CDR3 is TGTGCCAGCAGGCCGGACTCAGAGACCCAGTACTTC. Translated, it gives CASRPDSETQYF.

In this sample, this clone turned up a few times. This chain uses TRBV5-5 with TRBJ2-1, with a weak D call TRBD2 (6 bases). There are 13 residues in the CDR3. With 9 bases removed from V and 2 bases from J, the gap between germline ends came to 12 bases. Germline-derived CDR1 and CDR2 are SGHKS and YYEKEE (reference sequence). CDR3 in DNA: TGTGCCACCTCGGGGGAGACCTACAATGAGCAGTTCTTC. Residues: CATSGETYNEQFF.

The rearrangement links TRBV7-3 to TRBJ2-1, with 7 bases aligning to TRBD1. This CDR3 has 21 amino acids. Germline V lookup: CDR1 SGHTA, CDR2 FQGTGA. The trim removed 1 base at V and 0 bases at J, leaving 18 bases unmatched. The CDR3 region is CASSLRARGWRQGSSYNEQFF. CDR3 in DNA: TGTGCCAGCAGCTTAAGGGCTCGGGGATGGAGACAGGGAAGCTCCTACAATGAGCAGTTCTTC.

The table lists this clone with a few counts. This chain uses TRBV7-8 with TRBJ2-1; D gene ambiguous. The CDR3 covers 13 residues. V gave up 4 bases and J gave up 10 bases, with 14 bases separating them. CDR1 is SGHVS and CDR2 is FQNEAQ in the germline V gene. This chain's CDR3 is CASSSRTSLEQFF. DNA of the CDR3: TGTGCCAGCAGCTCGCGAACTTCCCTCGAGCAGTTCTTC.

This clone was picked up a small number of times. J is TRBJ1-5 and V is TRBV19; 7 bases are a match to TRBD1. Trimming cost V 9 bases and J 2 bases; bases outside gene matches: 7. In germline, CDR1 is LNHDA, CDR2 SQIVND (reference sequence). CDR3 size: 14 residues. The CDR3 DNA reads TGTGCCAGCCACAGGGGCGAGGGCAATCAGCCCCAGCATTTT. As protein: CASHRGEGNQPQHF.

This sequence joins TRBV30 and TRBJ1-1, with D maybe TRBD1 (6 bases). There are 15 residues in the CDR3. Germline V gene lookup returns CDR1 GTSNPN and CDR2 SVGIG (reference sequence). V was shortened by 2 bases and J by 4 bases, with 17 bases between the two germline ends. The CDR3 bases are TGTGCCTGGAGTAGGGGGGGGGACCTGAGCACTGAAGCTTTCTTT. This encodes CAWSRGGDLSTEAFF.

This clone was counted between two and nine times. The chain is built from TRBV15 and TRBJ2-1; 8 nucleotides line up with TRBD2. The ends lost 8 bases at V and 9 bases at J; junction bases unmatched: 9. The CDR3 totals 13 residues. CDR1 is LNHNV and CDR2 is YYDKDF in the germline V gene (reference sequence). This CDR3 is CATHKRESGEQFF. The CDR3 DNA is TGTGCCACCCACAAGCGGGAGTCTGGTGAGCAGTTCTTC.

CDR3 nucleotides: TGTGCCAGCAGCGTCGAGGGACAGGGGGCCGTTGGCTACACCTTC. This sequence encodes CASSVEGQGAVGYTF. The chain joins TRBV9 to TRBJ1-2; TRBD1 matches 12 bases. With 2 bases clipped from V and 7 bases from J, the junction kept 6 bases outside the gene matches. The germline gives CDR1 SGDLS, CDR2 YYNGEE. This CDR3 is 15 amino acids long.

This clone has more than one count but fewer than ten. This sequence joins TRBV7-9 and TRBJ2-5; no definite D call. The germline V gene encodes CDR1 SEHNR and CDR2 FQNEAQ (reference sequence). This CDR3 has 14 amino acids. Between the trimmed V and J ends, which lost 5 bases and 4 bases, there was a span of 14 bases. The CDR3 protein is CASSQAPSLETQYF. The CDR3 nucleotides read TGTGCCAGCAGCCAGGCCCCCTCGTTAGAGACCCAGTACTTC.

There are a few counts of this clone. J is TRBJ2-2 and V is TRBV5-1, with a weak D call TRBD1 (6 bases). Germline V gene sequence: CDR1 SGHRS, CDR2 YFSETQ. V lost 3 bases and J lost 0, with 9 bases in between. The CDR3 length is 15 residues. CDR3 in DNA: TGCGCCAGCAGCTGGGGACACACGAACACCGGGGAGCTGTTTTTT. Translated: CASSWGHTNTGELFF.

V gene TRBV7-2 combines with J gene TRBJ2-1, with D possibly TRBD2 on 5 matching bases. Deletions cut 6 bases from V and 10 bases from J, with 13 bases between. The germline V gene encodes CDR1 SGHTA and CDR2 FQGNSA. This CDR3 is 12 amino acids long. The CDR3 loop is CASSSRTGEQFF. In nucleotides, the CDR3 is TGTGCCAGCAGTTCACGGACGGGGGAGCAGTTCTTC.